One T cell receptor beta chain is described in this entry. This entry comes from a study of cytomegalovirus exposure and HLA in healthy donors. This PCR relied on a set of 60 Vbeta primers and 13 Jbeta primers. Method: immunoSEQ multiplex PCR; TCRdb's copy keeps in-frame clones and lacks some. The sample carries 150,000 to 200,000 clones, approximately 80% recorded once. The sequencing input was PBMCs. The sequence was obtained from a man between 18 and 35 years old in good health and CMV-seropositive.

The CDR3 reads CASSSPGQGIGGYTF. CDR3 coding DNA: TGTGCCAGCAGTTCCCCGGGACAGGGGATCGGAGGCTACACCTTC. V and J are TRBV7-9 and TRBJ1-2; 10 positions agree with TRBD1. The CDR3 contains 15 residues. Germline loops: CDR1 SEHNR, CDR2 FQNEAQ (reference sequence). J was trimmed by 8 bases and V by 6 bases; bases with no gene match: 12.